The 21 T cell receptor beta chains in this list originate from one sample, sequenced in a study of vaccination effects on CD4 cells after COVID-19. Data came from immunoSEQ multiplex PCR; TCRdb stores just in-frame clones and leaves some out. The table lists fewer than 70,000 clones, over 70% of them singletons. Their specific antigens are unknown. Viral peptide pools were used in the ViraFEST assay to expand antigen-specific CD4+ T cells, and sequencing came afterward. With roughly nine days of culture completed, CD4+ T cells were isolated. Previously uninfected by SARS-CoV-2, the vaccine recipients also showed negative nucleocapsid antibodies. This sample comprised CD4+ T cells from PBMCs cultured with SARS-CoV-2 spike peptides, obtained before COVID-19 vaccination. These TCRs come from a human donor who received a COVID-19 vaccine.

The V and J genes are TRBV5-1 and TRBJ2-4; TRBD1 is a possible D gene (5 bases). Germline V lookup: CDR1 SGHRS, CDR2 YFSETQ. The CDR3 runs to 14 residues. Trimming left V 10 bases short and J 6 bases short, with 20 bases between. As DNA, the CDR3 is TGCGCCTCAACAGGCCAGTGGCAGCCAAACATTCAGTACTTC. It codes for CASTGQWQPNIQYF.

DNA of the CDR3: TGTGCCAGCAGCGCGGGACAGGGACACACTGAAGCTTTCTTT. Residues: CASSAGQGHTEAFF. V gene TRBV11-2 combines with J gene TRBJ1-1; the match to TRBD1 covers 9 bases. This CDR3 has 14 residues. V lost 5 bases and J lost 3; bases outside the gene matches: 4. Germline V CDR1 and CDR2: SGHAT, FQNNGV.

The V call is TRBV15, the J call TRBJ2-7; D might be TRBD2 (6 bases). The CDR3 spans 13 residues. Trimming removed 0 bases from V and 4 bases from J, with 7 bases in between. CDR1 LNHNV and CDR2 YYDKDF come from the germline V gene (reference sequence). The DNA of the CDR3 is TGTGCCACCAGCAGAGATGGGGGGTACGAGCAGTACGTC. This codes for CATSRDGGYEQYV.

The genes are TRBV18 and TRBJ1-2, with no clear D. From germline, CDR1 is KGHSH and CDR2 LQKENI. V was clipped by 3 bases and J by 2 bases, with 7 bases between them. This CDR3 comprises 13 residues. Here the CDR3 reads CASSPAQNYGYTF. CDR3 DNA sequence: TGTGCCAGCTCACCGGCTCAAAACTATGGCTACACCTTC. The whole variable domain, filled in from reference TRBV18 and TRBJ1-2, reads NAGVMQNPRHLVRRRGQEARLRCSPMKGHSHVYWYRQLPEEGLKFMVYLQKENIIDESGMPKERFSAEFPKEGPSILRIQQVVRGDSAAYFCASSPAQNYGYTFGSGTRLTVV.

The CDR3 DNA reads TGTGCCAGAAGCCCTTTAGCCGGGAGAACTAATGAAAAACTGTTTTTT. Translation gives CARSPLAGRTNEKLFF. V usage is TRBV5-3 and J usage is TRBJ1-4; the D is unclear. TRBV5-3 belongs to the ORF category, with a function that is uncertain. The V end was cut by 4 bases, the J end by 1 base, with 14 bases between. The CDR3 has 16 residues.

CDR3 bases: TGTGCCAGCAGCTTACAAGCGAACACTGAAGCTTTCTTT. Translated, it gives CASSLQANTEAFF. This sequence joins TRBV11-2 and TRBJ1-1; D remains ambiguous. Trimming took off 2 bases at V and 1 base at J, with 5 bases between the two ends. Germline V gene sequence: CDR1 SGHAT, CDR2 FQNNGV. There are 13 residues in the CDR3.

The chain uses TRBV5-4 and TRBJ1-6; unclear D gene. V lost 0 bases and J lost 9, with 7 bases in between. Looked up from germline, CDR1 is SGHNT and CDR2 is YYREEE (reference sequence). The CDR3 has 13 amino acids. The CDR3 is CASSLEATSPLHF. The CDR3 DNA follows: TGTGCCAGCAGCTTGGAGGCCACTTCACCCCTCCACTTT. Looking up the rest from reference TRBV5-4 and TRBJ1-6 gives the full variable domain: ETGVTQSPTHLIKTRGQQVTLRCSSQSGHNTVSWYQQALGQGPQFIFQYYREEENGRGNFPPRFSGLQFPNYSSELNVNALELDDSALYLCASSLEATSPLHFGNGTRLTVT.

The chain uses TRBV5-1 and TRBJ2-1; D is undetermined. The V end was cut by 0 bases, the J end by 3 bases, with 7 bases between. Germline CDR1 is SGHRS and CDR2 is YFSETQ. This CDR3 is 14 amino acids long. For the CDR3, the DNA is TGCGCCAGCAGCTTGGGACTCGACTACAATGAGCAGTTCTTC. Translated, it gives CASSLGLDYNEQFF.

V and J are TRBV18 and TRBJ1-5; D is uncertain. Trimming removed 4 bases at V and 4 bases at J, with 8 bases between. CDR3 size: 13 residues. Germline CDR1 and CDR2: KGHSH and LQKENI. CDR3 bases: TGTGCCAGCTCACGCAGTCAAAATCAGCCCCAGCATTTT. Translated: CASSRSQNQPQHF.

The rearrangement uses TRBV7-9 and TRBJ1-2, with D perhaps matching TRBD1 (6 bases). The V gene's germline CDR1 is SEHNR and CDR2 FQNEAQ (reference sequence). The V and J ends lost 8 bases and 1 base respectively, with 11 bases between them. The CDR3 contains 13 residues. The CDR3: CASRRGSNYGYTF. In DNA form, the CDR3 reads TGTGCCAGCCGCAGGGGAAGTAACTATGGCTACACCTTC. The complete variable domain, with remaining parts taken from reference TRBV7-9 and TRBJ1-2, reads DTGVSQNPRHKITKRGQNVTFRCDPISEHNRLYWYRQTLGQGPEFLTYFQNEAQLEKSRLLSDRFSAERPKGSFSTLEIQRTEQGDSAMYLCASRRGSNYGYTFGSGTRLTVV.

This clone was counted a few times. The V gene is TRBV6-2 or TRBV6-3, the J gene TRBJ1-4; a possible D gene is TRBD1 (5 bases). This CDR3 region has 14 residues. Per germline, CDR1 MNHEY and CDR2 SVGEGT. The V end lost 5 bases, the J end lost 5 bases, and 12 bases lay between the germline ends. The CDR3 DNA reads as TGTGCCAGCAGTAGTGGGACGGACAATGAAAAACTGTTTTTT. It specifies CASSSGTDNEKLFF.

The chain employs TRBV27 and TRBJ1-3, with D perhaps TRBD1 (6 bases). Per germline, CDR1 MNHEY and CDR2 SMNVEV (reference sequence). This CDR3 has 15 amino acids. Trimming took 4 bases from V and 9 from J, leaving 19 bases between them. The CDR3 nucleotides read TGTGCCAGCAGTTCCGGACGGACAGAAGTAAGCACCATATATTTT. Encoded protein: CASSSGRTEVSTIYF.

The DNA of the CDR3 is TGTGCCAGCTCACTCCAAATTCCGGGACAGGGGTATGGCTACACCTTC. This encodes CASSLQIPGQGYGYTF. The rearrangement links TRBV18 to TRBJ1-2, with TRBD1 matching over 10 bases. The CDR3 has 16 residues. Trimming at V came to 4 bases and at J to 5 bases, leaving 10 bases not matched to a gene. Germline V gene lookup returns CDR1 KGHSH and CDR2 LQKENI.

This chain links TRBV5-1 with TRBJ2-7; TRBD1 matches 8 bases. CDR3 size: 13 residues. CDR1 SGHRS and CDR2 YFSETQ come from the germline V gene. Trimming cost V 4 bases and J 4 bases; bases outside gene matches: 4. The chain's CDR3 is CASSRGQDYEQYV. Written as DNA, the CDR3 is TGCGCCAGCAGCAGGGGACAGGATTACGAGCAGTACGTC.

The J gene is TRBJ2-7, the V gene TRBV15; D not resolved. V was pared by 0 bases and J by 4 bases, with 13 bases between. The CDR3 covers 15 residues. The germline V gene encodes CDR1 LNHNV and CDR2 YYDKDF (reference sequence). The CDR3 region is CATSRDQGNLYEQYV. The CDR3 DNA reads TGTGCCACCAGCAGAGATCAAGGGAACCTATACGAGCAGTACGTC.

The chain uses TRBV18 and TRBJ1-6; TRBD1 matches 9 bases. CDR1 is KGHSH, CDR2 LQKENI, per germline. V was pared by 4 bases and J by 13 bases, with 8 bases of the junction left unmatched. The CDR3 totals 14 residues. CDR3 nucleotide sequence: TGTGCCAGCTCACAGGGACAGGGTGGATGGCCCCTCCACTTT. Protein: CASSQGQGGWPLHF.

V usage is TRBV5-1 and J usage is TRBJ1-4; D is unresolved. The CDR3 sequence is 16 residues long. The ends were cut back, 0 bases at V and 3 bases at J, with 12 bases in the middle. Germline assignment: CDR1 SGHRS and CDR2 YFSETQ. The CDR3 coding sequence is TGCGCCAGCAGCTTGGACTCCGGTGTGGCTAATGAAAAACTGTTTTTT. It encodes CASSLDSGVANEKLFF.

J is TRBJ1-5 and V is TRBV28, with D possibly matching TRBD1 (5 bases). Trimming shortened V by 3 bases and J by 4 bases, and 13 bases separated the two germline ends. The CDR3 is 15 residues long. Germline V gives CDR1 MDHEN, CDR2 SYDVKM. CDR3 nucleotide sequence: TGTGCCAGCAGTTTCCTGGGGGGGATTAATCAGCCCCAGCATTTT. It translates to CASSFLGGINQPQHF.

This rearrangement joins TRBV5-5 to TRBJ1-6; D uncertain. From germline, CDR1 is SGHKS and CDR2 YYEKEE (reference sequence). V was pared by 2 bases and J by 9 bases, with 15 bases between. This CDR3 region has 15 residues. CDR3 in amino acids: CASSFLSSLGSPLHF. The CDR3 bases are TGTGCCAGCAGCTTCCTTTCTTCGTTGGGTTCACCCCTCCACTTT.

The rearrangement links TRBV6-5 to TRBJ2-1; TRBD1 might be the D (5 bases). The CDR3 covers 12 residues. CDR1 and CDR2 from the germline V gene are MNHEY and SVGAGI. Trimming pared 4 bases from V and 7 bases from J, leaving 8 bases between. CDR3 sequence: CASSSRANEQFF. The DNA for the CDR3 is TGTGCCAGCAGTTCCAGGGCTAATGAGCAGTTCTTC.

J is TRBJ1-2 and V is TRBV18; D is possibly TRBD1 (6 bases). Trimming shortened V by 0 bases and J by 6 bases, and 11 bases separated the two germline ends. Germline CDR1 KGHSH, CDR2 LQKENI. The CDR3 consists of 14 residues. CDR3 DNA sequence: TGTGCCAGCTCACCACCGTTACAGGGTGATGGCTACACCTTC. Its protein product is CASSPPLQGDGYTF.